This T cell receptor beta chain was documented in a study of blood T cell repertoires in COVID-19. At the level of the study: The United States, Italy and Spain supplied acute and convalescent COVID-19 samples.

The CDR3 spans 16 residues. V was clipped by 6 bases and J by 7 bases; unmatched bases: 8. Germline CDR1 is KGHSH and CDR2 is LQKENI. Ten or more counts support this clone. Original processing notes: It was from reference gene primer amplification that nucleated cell counts were estimated. Generated by immunoSEQ multiplex PCR, the TCRdb table keeps only in-frame clones and is missing some. V and J calls and clone size are as listed in that table; D and trimming were resolved from the DNA. The sample gives fewer than 150,000 clones, 85% of which show up once; roughly 3.5% is in the top ten. The receptor's source is a man aged 40-49 years with acute or convalescent COVID-19. Sequencing was done on a sample of peripheral blood. V usage is TRBV18 and J usage is TRBJ1-6; 11 positions agree with TRBD1. CDR3 protein: CASSWTGGAGNSPLHF. In DNA form, the CDR3 reads TGTGCCAGCTCCTGGACAGGGGGCGCGGGAAATTCACCCCTCCACTTT.